This entry describes one T cell receptor (beta chain). The antigen is unknown. V gave up 3 bases and J gave up 0 bases; unmatched junction bases: 4. Germline V gives CDR1 LNHDA, CDR2 SQIVND (reference sequence). The CDR3 runs to 16 residues. Libraries were prepared by immunoSEQ multiplex PCR; TCRdb keeps only in-frame clonotypes and omits some of them. The sample has a few hundred thousand clones, roughly 84% seen once. The source of the sample is a study of Ad26.COV2.S vaccination and SARS-CoV-2 variants. Study-level background: The Ad26.COV2.S arm of the COV1001 trial was where the donor was placed.

Specified treatment: some 19 received Ad26.COV2.S at low or high dose, single or two shots; 5 received placebo; per-sample allocation not given. Sampling took place 63 days after the first vaccine or placebo injection. Study-level findings and limits: Placebo recipients trailed vaccine recipients in spike-specific TCR breadth. Considerable breadth of spike-specific CD8+ and CD4+ T cell responses has reportedly been documented following vaccination.

This chain connects TRBV19 to TRBJ2-2; 7 bases map to TRBD2. Sequences were derived from peripheral blood, sampled in a trial of Ad26.COV2.S vaccine versus placebo. The source is a person between 18 and 60 years old who received the Ad26.COV2.S COVID-19 vaccine or a placebo. CDR3 nucleotides: TGTGCCAGTAGTATCGGAGGGAGGGCGAACACCGGGGAGCTGTTTTTT. Translation: CASSIGGRANTGELFF. The full variable domain, completed using reference TRBV19 and TRBJ2-2, is DGGITQSPKYLFRKEGQNVTLSCEQNLNHDAMYWYRQDPGQGLRLIYYSQIVNDFQKGDIAEGYSVSREKKESFPLTVTSAQKNPTAFYLCASSIGGRANTGELFFGEGSRLTVL.